These 18 T cell receptor beta chains were sequenced from one sample in a study of CXCR3-negative and CXCR3-positive naive CD8 T cells (dated by TCRdb to the late 2010s). For these TCRs, the target antigens are not known. The study at large found these results: Compared with CXCR3-negative naive cells, CXCR3-positive naive cells had TRB CDR3s with higher hydrophobicity (lower Kidera factor 4), lower energy, and higher strength and volume indices.

For sequencing, a NextSeq 550 was employed. The Human TCR Profiling Kit (MiLaboratory) was used to prepare UMI-labeled 5' RACE TRB cDNA libraries. After TCRdb reprocessed the reads, each CDR3 protein sequence was kept as one row, without DNA. The data table for this sample lists around 130,000 distinct CDR3 sequences. The ten largest clones represent about 0.61% of the sample. The sample consisted of naive CXCR3+ CD8+ T cells from blood. This sample's cell subset or site label indicates: CD45RO-CCR7+CD27+CD95- naive CD8+ T cells expressing CXCR3 (TNR3+). The receptors come from a human donor in good health. Some clones in this sample may be carry-over from other donors' samples.

The chain employs TRBV29-1 and TRBJ2-1; the D call from TCRdb, TRBD2, cannot be confirmed without DNA. Germline CDR1 SQVTM, CDR2 ANQGSEA. CDR3 length: 16 amino acids. The CDR3 loop reads CSVEGLTSGRINEQFF.

The V gene is TRBV12-3 or TRBV12-4, the J gene TRBJ1-1; there is no DNA to check the TCRdb D call of TRBD1. The CDR3 spans 15 residues. This CDR3 reads CASSQPSSQGPEAFF.

This sequence joins TRBV12-5 and TRBJ2-1; no DNA is available, so the TRBD2 call from TCRdb remains unchecked. Germline V CDR1 and CDR2: LGHNT, FRNRAP. The CDR3 is made up of 20 amino acids. The CDR3 here is CASGLAALAGGPLSYNEQFF.

This CDR3 reads CASSSPGQGITGELFF. This chain links TRBV7-6 with TRBJ2-2; TCRdb reports TRBD1, a call that lacks DNA to check it against. CDR1 and CDR2 (germline): SGHVS, FNYEAQ. The CDR3 length is 16 residues.

The chain has TRBV29-1 and TRBJ2-7; the D gene TCRdb calls, TRBD1, cannot be checked with no DNA. CDR3 length equals 13 residues. Germline V gene lookup returns CDR1 SQVTM and CDR2 ANQGSEA. CDR3 protein: CSVEGTVSYEQYF.

This chain uses TRBV2 with TRBJ2-1; lacking DNA, the TRBD2 call made by TCRdb goes unchecked. CDR1 and CDR2 from the germline V gene are SNHLY and FYNNEI. This CDR3 spans 14 amino acids. This chain's CDR3 is CATFLAGGLNEQFF.

The chain uses TRBV5-1 and TRBJ1-1; TCRdb names TRBD1, which stays unverified in the absence of DNA. There are 15 residues in the CDR3. CDR1 and CDR2 (germline): SGHRS, YFSETQ. This CDR3 is CASSLYPGMNTEAFF.

This chain links TRBV20-1 with TRBJ2-1; the TRBD2 assignment by TCRdb is unverifiable without DNA. There are 21 residues in the CDR3. Germline CDR1 and CDR2: DFQATT and SNEGSKA (reference sequence). The CDR3 spells CSARDLGLGLAGGRSYNEQFF.

The V call is TRBV5-1, the J call TRBJ2-5; TCRdb proposes TRBD2, but this gene call is untestable without DNA. Germline CDR1 reads SGHRS; CDR2 reads YFSETQ. The CDR3 is made up of 18 amino acids. This CDR3 reads CASSADTLAGLARETQYF.

V gene TRBV12-3 or TRBV12-4 combines with J gene TRBJ2-5; the TRBD2 assignment by TCRdb is unverifiable without DNA. The CDR3 runs to 15 residues. The chain's CDR3 is CASSPTSGGKETQYF.

This chain joins TRBV29-1 and TRBJ2-7; TCRdb lists TRBD2, though no DNA is available to test this call. This CDR3 has 15 residues. Per germline, CDR1 SQVTM and CDR2 ANQGSEA. CDR3 in amino acids: CSVEIGSGRADEQYF.

This chain links TRBV11-3 with TRBJ2-7; TCRdb's D gene call, TRBD1, goes unchecked for lack of DNA. Germline lookup yields CDR1 SGHNT and CDR2 YENEEA. CDR3 size: 13 residues. The chain's CDR3 is CASSSSGDYEQYF. Full variable domain (rest looked up from reference TRBV11-3 and TRBJ2-7): EAGVVQSPRYKIIEKKQPVAFWCNPISGHNTLYWYLQNLGQGPELLIRYENEEAVDDSQLPKDRFSAERLKGVDSTLKIQPAELGDSAVYLCASSSSGDYEQYFGPGTRLTVT.

J is TRBJ2-1 and V is TRBV20-1; TCRdb's assignment of TRBD2 cannot be checked, as there is no DNA. This CDR3 region has 14 residues. Germline V lookup: CDR1 DFQATT, CDR2 SNEGSKA (reference sequence). CDR3 sequence reads: CSAVSGSGEDEQFF.

This chain connects TRBV20-1 to TRBJ2-3; the TRBD2 assignment by TCRdb is unverifiable without DNA. Germline V gene lookup returns CDR1 DFQATT and CDR2 SNEGSKA (reference sequence). The CDR3 extends over 17 amino acids. The CDR3 sequence: CSARDMREREITDTQYF.

This chain connects TRBV6-5 to TRBJ1-1. This CDR3 is built from 17 residues. Germline V lookup: CDR1 MNHEY, CDR2 SVGAGI. CDR3 residues: CASSKITMDSREVEAFF.

V usage is TRBV30 and J usage is TRBJ2-3; TCRdb reports TRBD1, a call that lacks DNA to check it against. The CDR3 is 14 residues long. The germline gives CDR1 GTSNPN, CDR2 SVGIG (reference sequence). The CDR3: CAGSRAVPPDTQYF. Full variable domain (missing parts from reference TRBV30 and TRBJ2-3): SQTIHQWPATLVQPVGSPLSLECTVEGTSNPNLYWYRQAAGRGLQLLFYSVGIGQISSEVPQNLSASRPQDRQFILSSKKLLLSDSGFYLCAGSRAVPPDTQYFGPGTRLTVL.

The V and J genes are TRBV7-3 and TRBJ2-1; the D call from TCRdb, TRBD2, cannot be confirmed without DNA. Per the germline V gene, CDR1 is SGHTA and CDR2 is FQGTGA. The CDR3 contains 15 residues. The CDR3: CASSYAGSSYNEQFF. The variable domain in full, with the rest retrieved from reference TRBV7-3 and TRBJ2-1, is GAGVSQTPSNKVTEKGKYVELRCDPISGHTALYWYRQSLGQGPEFLIYFQGTGAADDSGLPNDRFFAVRPEGSVSTLKIQRTERGDSAVYLCASSYAGSSYNEQFFGPGTRLTVL.

V gene TRBV29-1 combines with J gene TRBJ1-3. This CDR3 is built from 14 residues. Per germline, CDR1 SQVTM and CDR2 ANQGSEA. This CDR3 reads CSVSSGSSGNTIYF.